These T cell receptor beta chains were read from a single sample in a study of OX40 agonist ivuxolimab in advanced cancers. Profiling relied on immunoSEQ multiplex PCR, and the TCRdb table lists in-frame clones only, not all of them. The repertoire holds tens of thousands of clones, less than 90% seen once, with approximately 7.9% in the top ten. The sequences come from CD4+ or CD8+ T cells sorted from blood, collected in a trial of the OX40 agonist ivuxolimab. The receptor set was obtained from an adult with an advanced solid tumor such as melanoma, head and neck, liver or kidney cancer. CDR3s leave out the opening cysteine and the closing phenylalanine or tryptophan.

cdr3_aa: ASSGDPANTGELF; v_call: TRBV25-1
cdr3_aa: ASSVAAGGQETQY; v_call: TRBV9
cdr3_aa: ASSLFALAAYEQY; v_call: TRBV7-2
cdr3_aa: ASSSTTGTSGGQPYEQY; v_call: TRBV28
cdr3_aa: ASSREAAYGYT; v_call: TRBV6-5
cdr3_aa: ASSLERDRPYEQY; v_call: TRBV7-9
cdr3_aa: ASSRTSAYTGELF; v_call: TRBV7-2
cdr3_aa: ASSSGQARNTEAF; v_call: TRBV28
cdr3_aa: ASSQGVEYEQY; v_call: TRBV6-5
cdr3_aa: ASRSRDRPYEQY; v_call: TRBV6-6
cdr3_aa: ASSLGLAGVGTDTQY; v_call: TRBV7-3
cdr3_aa: ASSFFSGRTGELF; v_call: TRBV5-6
cdr3_aa: ASSTTGGTNYGYT; v_call: TRBV5-6
cdr3_aa: SVVMTSGREETQY; v_call: TRBV29-1
cdr3_aa: AISPPGGAANYGYT; v_call: TRBV10-3
cdr3_aa: ASRRILNSNQPQH; v_call: TRBV19
cdr3_aa: ASSQTTGYGYT; v_call: TRBV19
cdr3_aa: ASSTPQGKNLEQY; v_call: TRBV27
cdr3_aa: AISESGDTSSYNEQF; v_call: TRBV10-3
cdr3_aa: ASRGRNNEQF; v_call: TRBV6-5
cdr3_aa: ASSYSAVGAGELF; v_call: TRBV7-3
cdr3_aa: ASSQTTGGYEQY; v_call: TRBV4-1
cdr3_aa: ASSQVDMNYGYT; v_call: TRBV4-1
cdr3_aa: ASSWGRGNIQY; v_call: TRBV7-2
cdr3_aa: ATTGGPGWDTQY; v_call: TRBV6-5
cdr3_aa: ASGGPRSYEQY; v_call: TRBV2
cdr3_aa: ASSLKGNEKLF; v_call: TRBV5-1
cdr3_aa: ASSSDPNTEAF; v_call: TRBV7-9
cdr3_aa: AWSRGRLWRNTIY; v_call: TRBV30
cdr3_aa: ASSRAGTSYNEQF; v_call: TRBV4-3
cdr3_aa: ASSLAQFSGNTIY; v_call: TRBV5-1
cdr3_aa: ASSPDSSGTETQY; v_call: TRBV18
cdr3_aa: ASSHGTHLAYEQY; v_call: TRBV5-6
cdr3_aa: ASSQEDRVPYTEAF; v_call: TRBV4-3
cdr3_aa: ASSPSLGPNTEAF; v_call: TRBV7-8
cdr3_aa: ASSYSKARGTEAF; v_call: TRBV6-5
cdr3_aa: ASSQGGGQVHGYT; v_call: TRBV4-1
cdr3_aa: SVAMNTEAF; v_call: TRBV29-1
cdr3_aa: ASSSFEGNTEAF; v_call: TRBV7-2
cdr3_aa: ASSEEYEQY; v_call: TRBV2
cdr3_aa: ASSNSGIIYNEQF; v_call: TRBV21-1
cdr3_aa: ASSLSWGQGIEKLF; v_call: TRBV28
cdr3_aa: ASTPGGGTDYGYT; v_call: TRBV28
cdr3_aa: ASSLVGVRAYEQY; v_call: TRBV7-9
cdr3_aa: ASSPILQGSNYGYT; v_call: TRBV11-2
cdr3_aa: ASSLFGETQY; v_call: TRBV27
cdr3_aa: ASSQDAGRSTGELF; v_call: TRBV4-1